The present T cell receptor (beta chain) was sequenced within a study of beta chain features in type 1 diabetes. Points from the study as a whole: All four CD4+ subsets from Type 1 diabetes patients carried moderately but significantly shorter TCRB CDR3s. An over-representation of cells with high TCR expression could result from cDNA sequencing.

The authors sorted CD4+ naive, central memory, regulatory and stem cell-like memory cells via CD45RO/CCR7/CD25/CD127/CD95/CD27. Purity (above 95%) was reached by all sorted populations. As every portion of the isolated RNA was reverse transcribed, the sequencing read expressed TCRB transcripts. Produced via immunoSEQ multiplex PCR; TCRdb's table is partial and in-frame only. The sample holds some 190,000 clones, around 8% seen once. On this clone itself: Its cognate antigen is unknown.

Trimming cost V 10 bases and J 6 bases, with 16 bases left between them. The CDR3 loop spans 13 amino acids. Germline-derived CDR1 and CDR2 are SGHTA and FQGNSA. The chain uses TRBV7-2 and TRBJ2-1, with D maybe TRBD2 (6 bases). The TCR was taken from a woman aged 40 to 50 with type 1 diabetes. The sample taken for sequencing was central memory CD4+ T cells from blood. CDR3 in amino acids: CATTGVGGNEQFF. DNA of the CDR3: TGTGCCACCACGGGTGTCGGGGGCAATGAGCAGTTCTTC.